These 9 T cell receptor beta chains were all obtained from the same sample, sequenced in a study of immune characterization of retroperitoneal liposarcoma. TCRdb passed the PCR reads through MiXCR, listing each CDR3 protein once. Seen here are 10,000 or so distinct CDR3 sequences, about a quarter observed once, and the top ten hold about 7.7%. Sequenced sample: tumor tissue. The receptors shown here come from a male donor with retroperitoneal liposarcoma.

This clonotype occurred a few times. The chain uses TRBV12-3 or TRBV12-4 and TRBJ2-1, with 12 bases fitting TRBD1. V was clipped by 1 base and J by 8 bases; unmatched bases: 6. The length of the CDR3 is 16 residues. CDR3 region: CASSLGGDRGLHEQFF. The CDR3 nucleotides read TGTGCCAGCAGTTTAGGCGGGGACAGGGGGCTTCATGAGCAGTTCTTC.

Within the sample, this clonotype is medium-sized (0.01 to 0.1%). The V gene is TRBV7-6, the J gene TRBJ2-5; perhaps TRBD2 as D (6 bases). Per germline, CDR1 SGHVS and CDR2 FNYEAQ. CDR3 length equals 15 residues. Deletions cut 3 bases from V and 5 bases from J, with 16 bases between. Here the CDR3 DNA reads TGTGCCAGCAGCTTCGGACTGAGTGGGGGGGAGACCCAGTACTTC. This encodes CASSFGLSGGETQYF.

Concerning this clonotype: This could be a read error, since a much larger clone is one nucleotide away. This rearrangement joins TRBV27 to TRBJ2-6; D not resolved. Germline CDR1 and CDR2: MNHEY and SMNVEV (reference sequence). The CDR3 extends over 15 amino acids. Trimming left V 3 bases short and J 1 base short, with 7 bases between. The CDR3 spells CASSFGQSGANVLTF. The CDR3 DNA sequence: TGTGCCAGCAGTTTTGGGCAGTCTGGGGCCAACGTCCTGACTTTC.

This clonotype has ten or more counts. The V and J genes are TRBV7-8 and TRBJ2-1, with a tentative D call TRBD2 (5 bases). Germline assignment: CDR1 SGHVS and CDR2 FQNEAQ. Between the trimmed V and J ends, which lost 3 bases and 10 bases, there was a span of 19 bases. This CDR3 has 15 residues. The CDR3 reads CASSLDPGFSYEQFF. The CDR3 bases are TGTGCCAGCAGCTTGGACCCGGGATTCTCCTACGAGCAGTTCTTC.

In its sample, this clonotype ranks as large (0.1 to 1%). The chain recombines TRBV7-2 with TRBJ2-1; D could derive from TRBD1 or TRBD2 (6 bases each). The J call is doubtful: the DNA matches TRBJ2-7 better. Per the germline V gene, CDR1 is SGHTA and CDR2 is FQGNSA. The CDR3 contains 13 residues. In DNA form, the CDR3 reads TGTGCCAGCAGCTTTAACGGGGGCTTTGAGCAGTACTTC. It codes for CASSFNGGFEQYF.

This clonotype is labeled medium-sized. The chain uses TRBV7-9 and TRBJ2-1; D remains unclear. From germline, CDR1 is SEHNR and CDR2 FQNEAQ (reference sequence). The CDR3 has 13 amino acids. With 6 bases removed from V and 7 bases from J, the gap between germline ends came to 13 bases. CDR3 DNA: TGTGCCAGCAGTCACGAACGGTCAAATGAGCAGTTCTTC. Translating it yields CASSHERSNEQFF.

The chain has TRBV4-1 and TRBJ1-3; a weak D match, TRBD1 (6 bases). This CDR3 has 14 amino acids. The V end was cut by 4 bases, the J end by 0 bases, with 7 bases between. Germline CDR1 MGHRA, CDR2 YSYEKL. CDR3 sequence: CASSRTDSGNTIYF. Here the CDR3 DNA reads TGCGCCAGCAGCCGGACAGACTCTGGAAACACCATATATTTT.

This sequence joins TRBV27 and TRBJ2-2; 8 nucleotides line up with TRBD1. J lost 6 bases, V lost 6 bases, and 3 bases had no gene match. CDR1 and CDR2 (germline): MNHEY, SMNVEV (reference sequence). The CDR3 has 13 residues. CDR3 sequence reads: CASRTGDAGELFF. The CDR3, as DNA: TGTGCCAGCAGGACAGGGGATGCCGGGGAGCTGTTTTTT.

CDR3 loop: CASSLEPGGWSGELFF. DNA for the CDR3: TGTGCCAGCAGTTTAGAACCCGGGGGTTGGTCCGGGGAGCTGTTTTTT. This chain uses TRBV12-3 or TRBV12-4 with TRBJ2-2, with D possibly matching TRBD2 (6 bases). CDR3 length equals 16 residues. Trimming removed 1 base at V and 6 bases at J, with 15 bases between.